This T cell receptor beta chain is drawn from a study of T cell responses to AZD1222 COVID-19 vaccine. TCRdb keeps only in-frame clones here, not all; method: immunoSEQ multiplex PCR. This sample has 80,000 or so clones; 90% occur once, and the top ten carry about 5.2%. Study-level findings and limits: Along spike, vaccine-associated CD4 TCRs were found throughout, with dominance at 160-218 and 743-854. Per reports, nearly half of all spike-specific TCRs target regions that are unmutated in variants. Donors in the cohort were predominantly white British and more often female, and clonal diversity was possibly underestimated. All repertoire sampling was performed exclusively after the peak T cell response.

Note on this clone: The antigen is not known.

From germline, CDR1 is WNHNN and CDR2 SYGVQD (reference sequence). V lost 0 bases and J lost 3, with 15 bases in between. The CDR3 has 17 amino acids. The input for sequencing was peripheral blood, taken on day 0 of AZD1222 vaccination. The receptor was derived from an adult in good health. The J gene is TRBJ2-1, the V gene TRBV10-1, with D perhaps TRBD1 (6 bases). CDR3 sequence: CASSESSPRGHYNEQFF. The CDR3 DNA reads TGCGCCAGCAGTGAGTCGAGTCCCAGGGGTCACTACAATGAGCAGTTCTTC.